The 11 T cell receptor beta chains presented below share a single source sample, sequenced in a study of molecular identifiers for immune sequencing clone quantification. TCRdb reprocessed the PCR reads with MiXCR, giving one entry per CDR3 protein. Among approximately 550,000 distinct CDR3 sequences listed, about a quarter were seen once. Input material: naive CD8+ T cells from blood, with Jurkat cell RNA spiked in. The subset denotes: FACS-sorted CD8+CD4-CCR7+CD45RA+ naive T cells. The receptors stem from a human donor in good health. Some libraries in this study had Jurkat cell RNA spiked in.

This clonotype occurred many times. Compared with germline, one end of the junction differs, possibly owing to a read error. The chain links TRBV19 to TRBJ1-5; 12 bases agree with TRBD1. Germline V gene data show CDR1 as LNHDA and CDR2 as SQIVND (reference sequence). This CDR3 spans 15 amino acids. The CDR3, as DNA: TGTGCCAGTAGTATTGGGACAGGGGGCAAACAGCCCCAGCATTTT. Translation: CASSIGTGGKQPQHF.

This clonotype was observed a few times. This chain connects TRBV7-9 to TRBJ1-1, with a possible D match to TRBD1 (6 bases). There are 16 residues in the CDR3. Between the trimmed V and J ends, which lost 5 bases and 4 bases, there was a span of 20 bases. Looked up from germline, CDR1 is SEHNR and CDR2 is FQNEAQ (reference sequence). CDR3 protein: CASSPPRLPGVTEAFF. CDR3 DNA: TGTGCCAGCAGCCCACCCCGGCTGCCAGGGGTCACTGAAGCTTTCTTT.

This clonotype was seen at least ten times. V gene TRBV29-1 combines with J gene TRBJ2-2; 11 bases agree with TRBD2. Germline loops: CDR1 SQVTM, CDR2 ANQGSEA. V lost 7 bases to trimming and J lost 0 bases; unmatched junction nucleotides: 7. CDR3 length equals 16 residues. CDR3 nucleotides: TGCAGCGCCGGACTAGCGGGCCGCGCGAACACCGGGGAGCTGTTTTTT. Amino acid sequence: CSAGLAGRANTGELFF.

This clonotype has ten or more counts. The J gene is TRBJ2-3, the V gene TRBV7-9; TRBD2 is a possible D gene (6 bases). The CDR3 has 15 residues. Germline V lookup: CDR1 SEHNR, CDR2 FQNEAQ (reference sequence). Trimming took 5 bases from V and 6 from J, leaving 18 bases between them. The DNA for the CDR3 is TGTGCCAGCAGCCCTCTTGCGGGACTTGCGGATACGCAGTATTTT. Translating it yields CASSPLAGLADTQYF.

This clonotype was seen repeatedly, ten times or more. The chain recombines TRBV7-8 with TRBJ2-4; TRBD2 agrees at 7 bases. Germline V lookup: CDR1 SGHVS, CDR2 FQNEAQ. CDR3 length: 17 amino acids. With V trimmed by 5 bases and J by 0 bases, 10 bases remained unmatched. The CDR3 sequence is CASSPGLEKLAKNIQYF. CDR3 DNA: TGTGCCAGCAGCCCCGGACTAGAGAAACTAGCCAAAAACATTCAGTACTTC.

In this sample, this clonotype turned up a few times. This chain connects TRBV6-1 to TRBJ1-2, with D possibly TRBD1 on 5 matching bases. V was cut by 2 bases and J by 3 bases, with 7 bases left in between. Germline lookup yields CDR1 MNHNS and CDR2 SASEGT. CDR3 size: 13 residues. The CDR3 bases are TGTGCCAGCAGTGAAATGGGACACTATGGCTACACCTTC. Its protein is CASSEMGHYGYTF.

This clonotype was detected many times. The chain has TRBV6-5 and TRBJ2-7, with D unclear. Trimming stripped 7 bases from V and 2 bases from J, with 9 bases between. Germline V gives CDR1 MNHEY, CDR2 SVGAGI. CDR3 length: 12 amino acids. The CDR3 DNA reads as TGTGCCAGCATATCCCGGACCTACGAGCAGTACTTC. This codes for CASISRTYEQYF.

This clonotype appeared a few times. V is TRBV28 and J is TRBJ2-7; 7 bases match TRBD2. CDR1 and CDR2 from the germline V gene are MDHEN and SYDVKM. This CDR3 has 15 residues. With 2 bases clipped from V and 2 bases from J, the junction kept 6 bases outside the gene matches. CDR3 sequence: CASSLGLEKTYEQYF. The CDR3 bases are TGTGCCAGCAGTTTAGGACTAGAGAAGACCTACGAGCAGTACTTC.

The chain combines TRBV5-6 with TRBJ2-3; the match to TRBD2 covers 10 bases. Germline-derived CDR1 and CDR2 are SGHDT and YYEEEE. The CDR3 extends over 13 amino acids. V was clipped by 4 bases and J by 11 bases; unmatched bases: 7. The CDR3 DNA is TGTGCCAGCAGCGACTCTAGCGGGGGCCTGCAGTATTTT. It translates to CASSDSSGGLQYF.

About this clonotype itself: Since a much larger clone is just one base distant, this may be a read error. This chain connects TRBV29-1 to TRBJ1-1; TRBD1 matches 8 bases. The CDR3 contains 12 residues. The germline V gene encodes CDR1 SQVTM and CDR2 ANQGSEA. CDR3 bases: TGCAGCGCGGGACAGGCGAACGCTGAAGCTTTCTTT. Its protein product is CSAGQANAEAFF.

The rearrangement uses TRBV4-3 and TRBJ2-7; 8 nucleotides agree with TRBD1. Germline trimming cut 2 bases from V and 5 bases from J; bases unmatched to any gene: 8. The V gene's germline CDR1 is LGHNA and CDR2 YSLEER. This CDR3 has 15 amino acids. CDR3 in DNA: TGCGCCAGCAGCCAAACCGGGACAGGACCCAACGAGCAGTACTTC. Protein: CASSQTGTGPNEQYF.